What follows are 9 T cell receptor beta chains derived from one specimen sequenced in a study of T-cell reconstitution after alpha-beta-depleted transplantation in children. Preparation of the TCRbeta library used unique molecular identifiers. TCRdb passed the PCR reads through MiXCR, listing each CDR3 protein once. In the table there are approximately 520,000 distinct CDR3 sequences, 10% to 12% of which are singletons. Sample: PBMCs, mostly from graft donor cells, taken 180 days after TCRalphabeta/CD19-depleted stem cell transplant. All receptors derive from a female patient between 2 and 15 years old who had a stem cell transplant for aplastic anemia, so the T cells may come from the graft donor.

This chain uses TRBV27 with TRBJ2-1; D tentatively fits TRBD1 or TRBD2 (5 bases each). The CDR3 consists of 14 residues. Germline V CDR1 and CDR2: MNHEY, SMNVEV (reference sequence). Trimming pared 2 bases from V and 12 bases from J, leaving 17 bases between. The CDR3 protein is CASSLQPVGGVQFF. The CDR3 DNA reads TGTGCCAGCAGTTTACAGCCCGTTGGGGGTGTGCAGTTCTTC.

The chain employs TRBV7-9 and TRBJ2-1; 10 bases are shared with TRBD2. This CDR3 is built from 16 residues. Germline V gene lookup returns CDR1 SEHNR and CDR2 FQNEAQ (reference sequence). V was clipped by 5 bases and J by 7 bases; unmatched bases: 11. The CDR3 is CASSPPLAGDGNEQFF. In nucleotides, the CDR3 is TGTGCCAGCAGCCCCCCGCTAGCGGGAGATGGGAATGAGCAGTTCTTC.

This clonotype was counted only a few times. CDR3 sequence: CASSSHSPRRGELFF. Here the CDR3 DNA reads TGTGCCAGCAGTTCCCACAGCCCACGTCGCGGGGAGCTGTTTTTT. The J gene is TRBJ2-2, the V gene TRBV28; no reliable D call. The V end was cut by 4 bases, the J end by 7 bases, with 16 bases between. Per the germline V gene, CDR1 is MDHEN and CDR2 is SYDVKM. This CDR3 comprises 15 residues.

This clonotype was counted ten times or more. The chain combines TRBV12-3 or TRBV12-4 with TRBJ2-1; 9 nucleotides match TRBD1. The CDR3 is 15 residues long. V lost 6 bases, J lost 6 bases, and 9 bases stayed unmatched. This CDR3 reads CASRTGTGSTNEQFF. The CDR3 nucleotides read TGTGCCAGCAGAACCGGGACAGGGTCCACCAATGAGCAGTTCTTC.

This chain links TRBV18 with TRBJ2-5; D possibly corresponds to TRBD1 (5 bases). The CDR3 is 15 residues long. The germline CDR1 and CDR2 sequences are KGHSH and LQKENI. V lost 0 bases, J lost 2 bases, and 10 bases lay in between. CDR3 sequence reads: CASSPPPPGQETQYF. The CDR3 nucleotides read TGTGCCAGCTCACCACCGCCCCCAGGGCAAGAGACCCAGTACTTC. The full variable domain, rest sourced from reference TRBV18 and TRBJ2-5, is NAGVMQNPRHLVRRRGQEARLRCSPMKGHSHVYWYRQLPEEGLKFMVYLQKENIIDESGMPKERFSAEFPKEGPSILRIQQVVRGDSAAYFCASSPPPPGQETQYFGPGTRLLVL.

J is TRBJ2-3 and V is TRBV5-1; the D is unclear. This CDR3 comprises 12 residues. Germline CDR1 and CDR2: SGHRS and YFSETQ. V lost 6 bases and J 1 base, leaving 6 bases between the germline ends. The CDR3 DNA follows: TGCGCCAGCACTGGGCGCACAGATACGCAGTATTTT. This codes for CASTGRTDTQYF.

The genes are TRBV7-2 and TRBJ2-1; 10 bases agree with TRBD2. V lost 0 bases and J lost 9; bases outside the gene matches: 8. Germline-derived CDR1 and CDR2 are SGHTA and FQGNSA. The CDR3 covers 16 residues. The CDR3 sequence: CASSLAGAGGPSEQFF. For the CDR3, the DNA is TGTGCCAGCAGCTTAGCGGGAGCGGGAGGGCCCTCTGAGCAGTTCTTC.

V gene TRBV20-1 combines with J gene TRBJ2-2, with 10 bases fitting TRBD2. The germline gives CDR1 DFQATT, CDR2 SNEGSKA (reference sequence). Trimming took 3 bases from V and 3 from J; bases not matched to a gene: 7. The CDR3 has 16 amino acids. The CDR3 loop reads CSASGLAGVDTGELFF. CDR3 nucleotides: TGCAGTGCTAGTGGCCTAGCGGGAGTTGACACCGGGGAGCTGTTTTTT.

The chain links TRBV11-1 to TRBJ2-6, with D possibly matching TRBD1 (5 bases). The CDR3 length is 18 residues. V was trimmed by 4 bases and J by 0 bases, leaving 16 bases between them. Germline CDR1 reads SGHAT; CDR2 reads FQDESV (reference sequence). The CDR3 region is CASSSQGLPISGANVLTF. The CDR3 DNA follows: TGTGCCAGCAGCTCTCAGGGTCTCCCGATCTCTGGGGCCAACGTCCTGACTTTC. The full variable domain, completed using reference TRBV11-1 and TRBJ2-6, is EAEVAQSPRYKITEKSQAVAFWCDPISGHATLYWYRQILGQGPELLVQFQDESVVDDSQLPKDRFSAERLKGVDSTLKIQPAELGDSAMYLCASSSQGLPISGANVLTFGAGSRLTVL.